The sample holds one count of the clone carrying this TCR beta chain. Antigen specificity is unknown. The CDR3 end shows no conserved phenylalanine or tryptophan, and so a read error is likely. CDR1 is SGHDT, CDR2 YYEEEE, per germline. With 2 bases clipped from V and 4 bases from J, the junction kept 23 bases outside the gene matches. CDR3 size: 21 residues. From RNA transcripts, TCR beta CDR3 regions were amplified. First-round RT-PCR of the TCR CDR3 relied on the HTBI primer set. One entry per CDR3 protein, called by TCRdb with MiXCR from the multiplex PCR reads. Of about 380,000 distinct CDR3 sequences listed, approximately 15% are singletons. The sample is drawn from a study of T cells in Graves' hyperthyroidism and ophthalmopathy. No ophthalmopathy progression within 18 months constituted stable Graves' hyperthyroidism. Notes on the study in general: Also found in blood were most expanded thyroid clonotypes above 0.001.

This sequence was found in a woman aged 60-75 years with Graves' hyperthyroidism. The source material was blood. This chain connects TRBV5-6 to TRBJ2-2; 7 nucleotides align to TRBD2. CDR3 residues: CASSFLGLRSGGGSRTGELFS. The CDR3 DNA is TGTGCCAGCAGCTTTCTGGGCCTGAGATCCGGGGGAGGGAGTCGCACCGGGGAGCTGTTTTCT.